The 12 T cell receptor beta chains listed next were all sequenced from one sample in a study of a mutant IDH1 vaccine in newly diagnosed glioma (dated by TCRdb to 2020 to 2022). Libraries were constructed by the immunoSEQ multiplex PCR assay. In TCRdb, the immuneACCESS table is reduced to in-frame sequences with V and J assigned. These tables do not hold every clone; where another copy was compared, an unresolved V gene accounts for under half, and the others remain unexplained. This sample holds roughly 130,000 clones; around 80% were observed only once. The top ten clones comprise approximately 5% of the sample. Their cognate antigens are unknown. Taken with the paper, the label for time point translates to: week 11, during vaccination. Every vaccine dose consisted of 300 ug of a 20-mer mutant IDH1 peptide in Montanide, administered subcutaneously together with topical imiquimod. The material sequenced was PBMCs, taken from a glioma patient whose treatment included an IDH1 peptide vaccine. The receptors were gathered from a middle-aged man with glioma.

The V gene is TRBV4-1, the J gene TRBJ1-1, with D perhaps TRBD1 (6 bases). CDR1 MGHRA and CDR2 YSYEKL come from the germline V gene. V was shortened by 1 base and J by 11 bases, with 20 bases between the two germline ends. The CDR3 loop spans 15 amino acids. CDR3: CASSQGMDRINRAFF. CDR3 bases: TGCGCCAGCAGCCAAGGGATGGACAGAATTAACCGGGCTTTCTTT.

This clone was detected only a few times. This chain connects TRBV6-5 to TRBJ1-1; 7 positions match TRBD1. CDR3 length equals 14 residues. The germline CDR1 and CDR2 sequences are MNHEY and SVGAGI. Trimming took 7 bases from V and 0 from J; bases not matched to a gene: 5. The CDR3 nucleotides read TGTGCCAGCACTAGGGGGCAGATGAACACTGAAGCTTTCTTT. Protein: CASTRGQMNTEAFF.

V usage is TRBV15 and J usage is TRBJ2-1; 9 nucleotides line up with TRBD2. Trimming took 0 bases from V and 4 from J; bases not matched to a gene: 4. The CDR3 has 16 amino acids. Germline CDR1 and CDR2: LNHNV and YYDKDF (reference sequence). The CDR3 region is CATSREGGRVYNEQFF. The CDR3 region has the DNA TGTGCCACCAGCAGAGAAGGCGGGAGGGTTTACAATGAGCAGTTCTTC.

The chain uses TRBV5-6 and TRBJ1-2; 8 bases agree with TRBD1. Trimming took 0 bases from V and 5 from J; bases not matched to a gene: 9. The CDR3 runs to 16 residues. CDR1 is SGHDT, CDR2 YYEEEE, per germline. The CDR3 here is CASSLGRQGIEYGYTF. The CDR3 DNA reads as TGTGCCAGCAGCTTGGGTAGACAGGGGATAGAGTATGGCTACACCTTC.

This chain links TRBV11-2 with TRBJ2-2; 11 positions match TRBD1. The CDR3 is 19 amino acids. The germline V gene encodes CDR1 SGHAT and CDR2 FQNNGV. Trimming cost V 5 bases and J 4 bases; bases outside gene matches: 15. The CDR3 sequence: CASSGRSGGQGVGTGELFF. In DNA, the CDR3 is TGTGCCAGCAGCGGACGGTCCGGGGGACAGGGGGTGGGCACCGGGGAGCTGTTTTTT.

This clone was picked up a small number of times. V usage is TRBV6-5 and J usage is TRBJ2-1, with D unclear. The ends were cut back, 0 bases at V and 7 bases at J, with 10 bases in the middle. This CDR3 comprises 14 residues. Germline V gives CDR1 MNHEY, CDR2 SVGAGI. CDR3 in DNA: TGTGCCAGCAGTTACTCGAACGCAGTAAATGAGCAGTTCTTC. Translating gives CASSYSNAVNEQFF.

The rearrangement links TRBV2 to TRBJ2-7; 7 positions agree with TRBD1. The germline CDR1 and CDR2 sequences are SNHLY and FYNNEI. V lost 6 bases and J lost 1; bases outside the gene matches: 9. This CDR3 contains 15 residues. The CDR3 DNA is TGTGCCAGCAGCGGTCCCGGGACAGAGTCCTACGAGCAGTACTTC. Translation gives CASSGPGTESYEQYF.

This chain connects TRBV27 to TRBJ2-7, with 8 nucleotides matching TRBD1. This CDR3 spans 14 amino acids. The V gene end was trimmed by 8 bases and the J gene end by 0 bases; junction bases not matched to a gene: 6. Germline lookup yields CDR1 MNHEY and CDR2 SMNVEV (reference sequence). The CDR3: CASCRDRSSYEQYF. As DNA, the CDR3 is TGTGCCAGCTGCCGGGACAGGAGCTCCTACGAGCAGTACTTC.

Only one count was recorded for this clone. The chain has TRBV27 and TRBJ2-7, with 10 bases identical to TRBD2. The V gene end was trimmed by 4 bases and the J gene end by 3 bases; junction bases not matched to a gene: 9. Per germline, CDR1 MNHEY and CDR2 SMNVEV (reference sequence). The CDR3 consists of 16 residues. The CDR3 is CASSSILAGSVYEQYF. In nucleotides, the CDR3 is TGTGCCAGCAGTTCCATACTAGCGGGATCCGTCTACGAGCAGTACTTC.

The V gene is TRBV30, the J gene TRBJ2-5; D unclear. V lost 4 bases and J 5 bases, leaving 8 bases between the germline ends. Germline CDR1 and CDR2: GTSNPN and SVGIG (reference sequence). This CDR3 spans 11 amino acids. As DNA, the CDR3 is TGTGCCTGGAAGCTGGATGAGACCCAGTACTTC. The encoded protein is CAWKLDETQYF.

This clone was recorded a few times. The CDR3 reads CASSLLGVAGVYNEQFF. In nucleotides, the CDR3 is TGTGCCAGCAGCTTGCTGGGGGTAGCGGGGGTCTACAATGAGCAGTTCTTC. The V and J genes are TRBV5-5 and TRBJ2-1, with 9 bases identical to TRBD2. CDR3 length: 17 residues. CDR1 SGHKS and CDR2 YYEKEE come from the germline V gene (reference sequence). V dropped 1 base and J dropped 3; count of bases not matched to a gene: 8.

The chain recombines TRBV5-1 with TRBJ1-2; TRBD1 aligns across 9 bases. V shed 4 bases and J 8 bases; nucleotides not matched to a gene: 6. The CDR3 loop spans 13 amino acids. Germline values: CDR1 SGHRS, CDR2 YFSETQ. The CDR3 loop is CASSRGQGEGYTF. The CDR3 DNA follows: TGCGCCAGCAGCCGGGGACAGGGTGAAGGCTACACCTTC.